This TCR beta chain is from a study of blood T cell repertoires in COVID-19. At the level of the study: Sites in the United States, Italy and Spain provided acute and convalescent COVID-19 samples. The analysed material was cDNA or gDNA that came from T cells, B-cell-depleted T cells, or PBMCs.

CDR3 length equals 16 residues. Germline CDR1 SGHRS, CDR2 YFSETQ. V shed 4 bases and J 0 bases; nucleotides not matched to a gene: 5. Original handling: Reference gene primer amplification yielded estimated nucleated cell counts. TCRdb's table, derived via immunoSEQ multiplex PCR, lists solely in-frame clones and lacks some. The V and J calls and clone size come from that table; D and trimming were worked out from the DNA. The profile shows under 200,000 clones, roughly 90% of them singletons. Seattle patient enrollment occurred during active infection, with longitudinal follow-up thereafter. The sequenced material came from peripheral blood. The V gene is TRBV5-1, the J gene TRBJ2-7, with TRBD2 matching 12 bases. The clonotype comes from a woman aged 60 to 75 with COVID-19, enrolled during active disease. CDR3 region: CASSTWTSGVSYEQYF. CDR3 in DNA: TGCGCCAGCAGCACTTGGACTAGCGGGGTCTCCTACGAGCAGTACTTC.